The rows below give T cell receptor beta chains drawn from one sample of a study of cytomegalovirus exposure and HLA in healthy donors. Clones were read by immunoSEQ multiplex PCR, and TCRdb kept only the in-frame ones, dropping some. The sample shows about 150,000 clones, roughly 80% of them seen only once. Sequences were obtained from PBMCs. The source is a man aged 30 to 45 in good health and CMV-seropositive. Each CDR3 is given with its conserved first and last residue. Each record gives: CDR3 length, J gene, V gene, D gene, clone size, CDR3 protein, CDR3 DNA. A D gene is named only where the DNA matches it firmly. Clone sizes are given selectively: once, few, many, or a class where the clone is expanded.

len: 11
j_gene: TRBJ2-5
v_gene: TRBV30
d_gene: -
abundance: -
CDR3aa: CAWTRQETQYF
CDR3nt: TGTGCCTGGACTAGACAAGAGACCCAGTACTTC

len: 15
j_gene: TRBJ2-3
v_gene: TRBV28
d_gene: -
abundance: -
CDR3aa: CASSRRQRLTDTQYF
CDR3nt: TGTGCCAGCAGCCGCCGACAGAGGCTCACAGATACGCAGTATTTT

len: 13
j_gene: TRBJ2-5
v_gene: TRBV6-1
d_gene: TRBD2
abundance: -
CDR3aa: CASRMTSGETQYF
CDR3nt: TGTGCCAGCAGGATGACTAGCGGAGAGACCCAGTACTTC

len: 14
j_gene: TRBJ1-3
v_gene: TRBV18
d_gene: -
abundance: -
CDR3aa: CASSPPGRGNTIYF
CDR3nt: TGTGCCAGCTCACCACCAGGGAGAGGAAACACCATATATTTT

len: 13
j_gene: TRBJ1-2
v_gene: TRBV6-5
d_gene: TRBD1
abundance: -
CDR3aa: CASRRQGMNGYTF
CDR3nt: TGTGCCAGCAGGAGACAGGGGATGAATGGCTACACCTTC

len: 13
j_gene: TRBJ1-2
v_gene: TRBV11-1
d_gene: TRBD1
abundance: -
CDR3aa: CASSGTGEYGYTF
CDR3nt: TGTGCCAGCTCAGGAACAGGGGAGTATGGCTACACCTTC

len: 16
j_gene: TRBJ1-6
v_gene: TRBV4-1
d_gene: TRBD1
abundance: -
CDR3aa: CASSQVDGQGNSPLHF
CDR3nt: TGCGCCAGCAGCCAAGTTGACGGACAGGGTAATTCACCCCTCCACTTT

len: 10
j_gene: TRBJ1-2
v_gene: TRBV20-1
d_gene: TRBD1
abundance: -
CDR3aa: CSAGTGGYTF
CDR3nt: TGCAGTGCCGGGACAGGTGGCTACACCTTC

len: 14
j_gene: TRBJ2-2
v_gene: TRBV30
d_gene: -
abundance: -
CDR3aa: CAWNELVNTGELFF
CDR3nt: TGTGCCTGGAACGAACTGGTGAACACCGGGGAGCTGTTTTTT

len: 14
j_gene: TRBJ2-2
v_gene: TRBV4-1
d_gene: TRBD1
abundance: -
CDR3aa: CASSQVDRTGELFF
CDR3nt: TGCGCCAGCAGCCAGGTGGACAGGACCGGGGAGCTGTTTTTT

len: 14
j_gene: TRBJ1-5
v_gene: TRBV6-1
d_gene: -
abundance: -
CDR3aa: CATQLGPSNQPQHF
CDR3nt: TGTGCCACCCAGTTGGGCCCTAGCAATCAGCCCCAGCATTTT

len: 13
j_gene: TRBJ1-3
v_gene: TRBV6-5
d_gene: -
abundance: -
CDR3aa: CASSSSTGNTIYF
CDR3nt: TGTGCCAGCAGTTCCAGTACGGGAAACACCATATATTTT

len: 19
j_gene: TRBJ2-3
v_gene: TRBV5-6
d_gene: TRBD2
abundance: -
CDR3aa: CASSLGPAGVKTSTDTQYF
CDR3nt: TGTGCCAGCAGCTTGGGTCCAGCGGGGGTAAAAACTAGCACAGATACGCAGTATTTT

len: 15
j_gene: TRBJ2-3
v_gene: TRBV7-3
d_gene: -
abundance: few
CDR3aa: CASSLAGLGTDTQYF
CDR3nt: TGTGCCAGCAGCTTAGCGGGGCTCGGCACAGATACGCAGTATTTT

len: 16
j_gene: TRBJ1-4
v_gene: TRBV9
d_gene: TRBD1
abundance: -
CDR3aa: CASSVSDRGGGEKLFF
CDR3nt: TGTGCCAGCAGCGTTTCCGACAGGGGTGGAGGTGAAAAACTGTTTTTT

len: 14
j_gene: TRBJ1-1
v_gene: TRBV7-2
d_gene: -
abundance: once
CDR3aa: CASSSSTAHTEAFF
CDR3nt: TGTGCCAGCAGCTCCTCTACAGCCCACACTGAAGCTTTCTTT

len: 15
j_gene: TRBJ2-7
v_gene: TRBV7-8
d_gene: -
abundance: few
CDR3aa: CASSLLVAEGYEQYF
CDR3nt: TGTGCCAGCAGCTTATTAGTAGCGGAGGGCTACGAGCAGTACTTC

len: 14
j_gene: TRBJ2-2
v_gene: TRBV6-1
d_gene: TRBD2
abundance: -
CDR3aa: CAILLRGRAGELFF
CDR3nt: TGTGCCATCCTGCTACGCGGGAGGGCCGGGGAGCTGTTTTTT

len: 14
j_gene: TRBJ1-5
v_gene: TRBV6-5
d_gene: TRBD1
abundance: -
CDR3aa: CASSQDRGNQPQHF
CDR3nt: TGTGCCAGCAGCCAGGACAGGGGTAATCAGCCCCAGCATTTT

len: 13
j_gene: TRBJ2-7
v_gene: TRBV12-5
d_gene: -
abundance: -
CDR3aa: CASGLARNYEQYF
CDR3nt: TGTGCTAGTGGTTTAGCCAGGAACTACGAGCAGTACTTC

len: 17
j_gene: TRBJ1-5
v_gene: TRBV27
d_gene: TRBD1
abundance: -
CDR3aa: CASSPLPGQFSNQPQHF
CDR3nt: TGTGCCAGCAGCCCCCTTCCGGGACAGTTTAGCAATCAGCCCCAGCATTTT

len: 13
j_gene: TRBJ2-7
v_gene: TRBV6-1
d_gene: -
abundance: -
CDR3aa: CASSVGRSYEQYF
CDR3nt: TGTGCCAGCAGTGTTGGCAGATCCTACGAGCAGTACTTC

len: 15
j_gene: TRBJ1-4
v_gene: TRBV6-6
d_gene: -
abundance: once
CDR3aa: CASSYSRGGNEKLFF
CDR3nt: TGTGCCAGCAGTTACTCGAGGGGGGGGAACGAAAAACTGTTTTTT

len: 12
j_gene: TRBJ2-7
v_gene: TRBV6-1
d_gene: TRBD2
abundance: -
CDR3aa: CAIRGLSYEQYF
CDR3nt: TGTGCCATTAGGGGACTATCGTACGAGCAGTACTTC

len: 15
j_gene: TRBJ1-1
v_gene: TRBV6-4
d_gene: TRBD1
abundance: -
CDR3aa: CASSPRTGLYTEAFF
CDR3nt: TGTGCCAGCAGTCCTCGGACAGGGTTGTACACTGAAGCTTTCTTT

len: 15
j_gene: TRBJ1-5
v_gene: TRBV15
d_gene: TRBD1
abundance: -
CDR3aa: CATSREGDRNQPQHF
CDR3nt: TGTGCCACCAGCAGAGAAGGGGACAGAAATCAGCCCCAGCATTTT

len: 14
j_gene: TRBJ1-1
v_gene: TRBV6-5
d_gene: TRBD1
abundance: -
CDR3aa: CASRLTGWNTEAFF
CDR3nt: TGTGCCAGCAGATTGACAGGGTGGAACACTGAAGCTTTCTTT

len: 13
j_gene: TRBJ2-5
v_gene: TRBV28
d_gene: -
abundance: -
CDR3aa: CASSDGQPETQYF
CDR3nt: TGTGCCAGCAGTGACGGACAGCCAGAGACCCAGTACTTC

len: 17
j_gene: TRBJ2-2
v_gene: TRBV18
d_gene: TRBD2
abundance: -
CDR3aa: CASSSGGGGRNTGELFF
CDR3nt: TGTGCCAGCTCATCCGGAGGCGGGGGGCGTAACACCGGGGAGCTGTTTTTT

len: 17
j_gene: TRBJ2-7
v_gene: TRBV10-3
d_gene: TRBD1
abundance: -
CDR3aa: CAISEFSGTGFSYEQYF
CDR3nt: TGTGCCATCAGTGAGTTCTCCGGGACAGGGTTCTCCTACGAGCAGTACTTC

len: 14
j_gene: TRBJ2-7
v_gene: TRBV5-4
d_gene: TRBD1
abundance: -
CDR3aa: CASSSGQGDYEQYF
CDR3nt: TGTGCCAGCAGCTCGGGACAGGGGGACTACGAGCAGTACTTC

len: 15
j_gene: TRBJ1-5
v_gene: TRBV7-9
d_gene: TRBD1
abundance: -
CDR3aa: CASSRTGGSNQPQHF
CDR3nt: TGTGCCAGCAGCCGCACAGGGGGGAGCAATCAGCCCCAGCATTTT

len: 13
j_gene: TRBJ2-7
v_gene: TRBV28
d_gene: -
abundance: -
CDR3aa: CASGTRNPYEQYF
CDR3nt: TGTGCCAGCGGAACTAGGAATCCCTACGAGCAGTACTTC